The 15 T cell receptor beta chains in this list originate from one sample, sequenced in a study of blood T cells in healthy people across ages (dated by TCRdb to 2013 to 2016). The receptor library was made with 5' RACE. Sequencing relied on an Illumina HiSeq 2500. The second PCR ran for about 7 to 11 cycles and used a J-beta primer mix along with a sample-barcoded 5' primer. The public reads were reanalyzed by TCRdb: fastp trimming at Q25, MiXCR alignment, in-frame beta chains only. Each record represents a unique CDR3 protein, reported with the most common genes and DNA among its rows. The table for this sample lists about 1.1 million distinct CDR3 sequences; roughly two fifths of them were counted only once. Jointly, the top ten make up roughly 13% of the sample. Material: blood. The receptors here all came from a man aged 18 to 35 in good health.

The chain links TRBV29-1 to TRBJ2-7, with D hard to call. Germline-derived CDR1 and CDR2 are SQVTM and ANQGSEA. Trimming left V 7 bases short and J 2 bases short, with 21 bases between. The CDR3 covers 15 residues. The CDR3 here is CSATLRSTPAYEQYF. CDR3 DNA: TGCAGCGCTACCCTCAGGTCGACGCCGGCCTACGAGCAGTACTTC.

DNA for the CDR3: TGCGCCAGCAGCTTTCCGGGACAGGGCACCGGGGAGCTGTTTTTT. Translated: CASSFPGQGTGELFF. The chain is built from TRBV5-1 and TRBJ2-2, with TRBD1 matching over 9 bases. Germline CDR1 reads SGHRS; CDR2 reads YFSETQ. Trimming at V came to 2 bases and at J to 4 bases, leaving 3 bases not matched to a gene. The CDR3 loop spans 15 amino acids.

This clonotype was counted a single time. A read error may account for a junction end that differs from germline. This rearrangement joins TRBV7-3 to TRBJ2-3; D not certain. Germline loops: CDR1 SGHTA, CDR2 FQGTGA. There are 15 residues in the CDR3. The CDR3 nucleotides read TGTGCCAGCAGCTTAAGGGCCAGGAGCACAGATGCGCAGTATTTT. Residues: CASSLRARSTDAQYF.

The genes are TRBV18 and TRBJ2-5; D gene ambiguous. Trimming shortened V by 6 bases and J by 3 bases, and 17 bases separated the two germline ends. The CDR3 has 15 amino acids. From germline, CDR1 is KGHSH and CDR2 LQKENI. The CDR3 sequence: CASSPTGASKETQYF. The DNA for the CDR3 is TGTGCCAGCTCGCCTACCGGAGCTTCGAAAGAGACCCAGTACTTC.

The chain joins TRBV15 to TRBJ2-5; D gene uncertain. CDR3 length: 14 residues. Germline values: CDR1 LNHNV, CDR2 YYDKDF (reference sequence). Trimming took off 1 base at V and 4 bases at J, with 10 bases between the two ends. For the CDR3, the DNA is TGTGCCACCAGCAGAGCCGATGGTAGAGAGACCCAGTACTTC. Translation: CATSRADGRETQYF. Full variable domain (missing parts from reference TRBV15 and TRBJ2-5): DAMVIQNPRYQVTQFGKPVTLSCSQTLNHNVMYWYQQKSSQAPKLLFHYYDKDFNNEADTPDNFQSRRPNTSFCFLDIRSPGLGDTAMYLCATSRADGRETQYFGPGTRLLVL.

The V and J genes are TRBV5-5 and TRBJ1-2; 7 nucleotides agree with TRBD1. The germline CDR1 and CDR2 sequences are SGHKS and YYEKEE (reference sequence). The CDR3 sequence is 16 residues long. J was trimmed by 2 bases and V by 4 bases; bases with no gene match: 11. The CDR3 coding sequence is TGTGCCAGCAGCCTCCACGGGGACAGAGCGAACTATGGCTACACCTTC. Residues: CASSLHGDRANYGYTF.

This clonotype was detected a few times. J is TRBJ2-5 and V is TRBV19; tentative D call: TRBD1 (5 bases). Looked up from germline, CDR1 is LNHDA and CDR2 is SQIVND (reference sequence). V was trimmed by 3 bases and J by 3 bases, leaving 11 bases between them. The CDR3 sequence is 14 residues long. As DNA, the CDR3 is TGTGCCAGTAGTATTGACAGTTTTGAAGAGACCCAGTACTTC. This translates into CASSIDSFEETQYF.

The CDR3 region has the DNA TGTGCCTGGAGGCCCATTGGGAGGGGGGACTCCTACGAGCAGTACTTC. Amino acids: CAWRPIGRGDSYEQYF. The chain has TRBV30 and TRBJ2-7; TRBD2 might be the D (7 bases). The germline V gene has CDR1 GTSNPN and CDR2 SVGIG (reference sequence). The CDR3 has 16 residues. Trimming left V 3 bases short and J 0 bases short, with 18 bases between.

The chain uses TRBV6-6 and TRBJ1-2, with no clear D. CDR3 size: 14 residues. V lost 5 bases and J lost 2, with 12 bases in between. In germline, CDR1 is MNHNY, CDR2 SVGAGI (reference sequence). CDR3 amino acids: CASSLRQLNYGYTF. CDR3 in DNA: TGTGCCAGCAGTCTAAGGCAGTTGAACTATGGCTACACCTTC.

This clonotype was recorded a few times. The V call is TRBV14, the J call TRBJ2-6; D uncertain. The CDR3 extends over 14 amino acids. Trimming pared 0 bases from V and 2 bases from J, leaving 2 bases between. Germline CDR1 reads SGHDN; CDR2 reads FVKESK. CDR3 protein: CASSQEPGANVLTF. In DNA, the CDR3 is TGTGCCAGCAGCCAAGAGCCTGGGGCCAACGTCCTGACTTTC. Looking up the rest from reference TRBV14 and TRBJ2-6 gives the full variable domain: EAGVTQFPSHSVIEKGQTVTLRCDPISGHDNLYWYRRVMGKEIKFLLHFVKESKQDESGMPNNRFLAERTGGTYSTLKVQPAELEDSGVYFCASSQEPGANVLTFGAGSRLTVL.

The V call is TRBV20-1, the J call TRBJ2-3; TRBD2 agrees at 7 bases. V dropped 7 bases and J dropped 2; count of bases not matched to a gene: 15. The CDR3 is 16 residues long. The germline gives CDR1 DFQATT, CDR2 SNEGSKA (reference sequence). CDR3 nucleotides: TGCAGTGTCCCGGTCCTAGCGGACCTTTACACAGATACGCAGTATTTT. Protein: CSVPVLADLYTDTQYF.

The V gene is TRBV20-1, the J gene TRBJ1-2; D possibly corresponds to TRBD1 (5 bases). From germline, CDR1 is DFQATT and CDR2 SNEGSKA (reference sequence). V shed 0 bases and J shed 8 bases, with 13 bases lying between them. This CDR3 contains 13 residues. In nucleotides, the CDR3 is TGCAGTGCTAGAGACTCCAGGGCTTGGGGCTACACCTTC. Protein product: CSARDSRAWGYTF.

The CDR3 nucleotides are TGTGCCAGCAGCTTAGAACGGCAGTCCGATGAAGCTTTCTTT. Encoded protein: CASSLERQSDEAFF. J is TRBJ1-1 and V is TRBV7-2; D not certain. With 1 base removed from V and 7 bases from J, the gap between germline ends came to 13 bases. Germline V lookup: CDR1 SGHTA, CDR2 FQGNSA. This CDR3 is built from 14 residues.

The J gene is TRBJ1-4, the V gene TRBV20-1; 7 bases fit TRBD1. The CDR3 length is 15 residues. With V trimmed by 3 bases and J by 3 bases, 7 bases remained unmatched. Per germline, CDR1 DFQATT and CDR2 SNEGSKA (reference sequence). CDR3 sequence (DNA): TGCAGTGCTAGGGATCCGGGACAGTCTAATGAAAAACTGTTTTTT. It specifies CSARDPGQSNEKLFF.

This sequence joins TRBV3-1 and TRBJ1-4, with a possible D match to TRBD1 (5 bases). This CDR3 comprises 13 residues. The V gene lost 4 bases and the J gene lost 4 bases, with 7 bases spanning the gap. Germline CDR1 is LGHDT and CDR2 is YNNKEL (reference sequence). The CDR3 DNA is TGTGCCAGCAGCCGACAGCTTAATGAAAAACTGTTTTTT. It encodes CASSRQLNEKLFF.